This TCR beta chain comes out of a study of T cells after posttransplantation cyclophosphamide (dated by TCRdb to about 2016). In the study overall: T cell repertoire reconstitution was tracked by TRB sequencing after myeloablative bone marrow transplantation in which posttransplantation cyclophosphamide was used as GVHD prophylaxis. Samples from 30 to 40 PTCy-treated patients and approximately 16 related bone marrow donors of those patients were subjected to antigen receptor sequencing. Blood from every one of the 30 to 40 PTCy patients who had 1-year posttransplant specimens underwent TRB sequencing. In 3 patients, TRB sequencing was also performed on up to about 3 more blood samples taken 2 to 5.2 years after transplant, and in a handful of patients, pretransplant blood was also TRB-sequenced. Because TRA and TRB clonality correlated tightly in fewer than ten samples, the subsequent TCR analyses were limited to TRB only. Public TRB sequences were checked against a database of over 3,000 sequences associated with responses to pathogens, tumor antigens, self-antigens and alloantigens. Overall results and qualifications from the work: The TRB repertoires of T cells infiltrating skin or the GI tract showed only limited overlap with the TRB repertoires found in blood. Across the approximately 42 patients, TRB clonality was highly associated with recipient CMV seropositivity and CMV reactivation, and diversity with PTCy was similar to that in the CNI/methotrexate controls. At 1-2 months, donor-recipient similarity was low but rose over the first year, and the later blood repertoires were often dominated by donor CD8+ memory clones.

Here V drops 1 base and J drops 2 bases, and the junction holds 11 bases not matched to any gene. The germline V gene supplies CDR1 MDHEN and CDR2 SYDVKM. The CDR3, from cysteine to phenylalanine, totals 17 residues. The retained sequence is limited to the CDR3, 51 bases, with the frame set at the first base. The treatment or condition label, as the study defines it: high-dose cyclophosphamide on days +3 and +4 as single-agent GVHD prophylaxis. Busulfan and fludarabine conditioning, a related or unrelated marrow graft, and cyclophosphamide on days +3 and +4 were given to PTCy patients. The PTCy-treated patients were drawn from a prospective, multi-institutional clinical trial. Peripheral blood and bone marrow mononuclear cells were isolated by Ficoll-Hypaque density centrifugation and cryopreserved. Note on this clone: The antigen it binds to is not known. The input lacks base qualities; no much larger clone sits a single base away.

TRB sequencing used genomic DNA with the immunoSEQ assay at survey resolution or the hsTCRB kit. The original pipeline was this. Initial read processing used immunoSEQ software, and repertoire analyses used the LymphoSeq R package. Clonality was computed as 1 minus normalized Shannon entropy, and a Gini coefficient was also calculated for each TRB dataset. To infer phenotypes in unsorted samples, TRB sequences from sorted subsets of the recipient or donor were mapped onto unsorted samples from the same recipient. Here the immuneACCESS table is served through TCRdb, limited to in-frame sequences with V and J called. Missing clones are a known gap in these copies; in checked studies unresolved V genes cover under half, and the rest lacks a known reason. V, J and clone size are taken as reported in that table, and D and trimming were inferred from the DNA itself. The sample table holds some 10,000 clones, of which 80% to 90% were seen once. The top ten hold 4.5% to 5.5% of the sample.

The V and J genes are TRBV28 and TRBJ2-7, with TRBD1 identical over 7 junction bases. The clonotype comes from a female patient aged 50 to 60 who received an allogeneic stem cell transplant from a related donor, was CMV-positive, and had no GVHD. In transplant recipients, some T cells may be of donor rather than host origin. The sample here was PBMCs, taken after allogeneic stem cell transplant with posttransplant cyclophosphamide. In nucleotides, the sequence is TGTGCCAGCAGTTTATACTCGGGACAGTCGTCCCCCTACGAGCAGTACTTC. It translates as CASSLYSGQSSPYEQYF.